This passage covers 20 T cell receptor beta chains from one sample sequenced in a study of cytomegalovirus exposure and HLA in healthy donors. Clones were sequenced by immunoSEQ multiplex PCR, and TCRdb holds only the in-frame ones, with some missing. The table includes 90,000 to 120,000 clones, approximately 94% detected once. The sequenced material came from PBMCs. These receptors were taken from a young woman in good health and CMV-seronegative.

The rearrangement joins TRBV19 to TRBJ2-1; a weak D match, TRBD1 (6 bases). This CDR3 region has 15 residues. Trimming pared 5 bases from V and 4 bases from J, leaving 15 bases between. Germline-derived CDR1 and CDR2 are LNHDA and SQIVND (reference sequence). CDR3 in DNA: TGTGCCAGTAGTCTCACAGGGAGCCGATACAATGAGCAGTTCTTC. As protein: CASSLTGSRYNEQFF.

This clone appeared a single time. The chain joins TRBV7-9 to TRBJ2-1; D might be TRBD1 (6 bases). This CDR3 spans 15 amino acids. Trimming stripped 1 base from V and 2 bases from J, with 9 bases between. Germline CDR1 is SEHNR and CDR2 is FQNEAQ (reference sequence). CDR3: CASSLGGTTYNEQFF. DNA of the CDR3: TGTGCCAGCAGCTTAGGAGGGACAACCTACAATGAGCAGTTCTTC.

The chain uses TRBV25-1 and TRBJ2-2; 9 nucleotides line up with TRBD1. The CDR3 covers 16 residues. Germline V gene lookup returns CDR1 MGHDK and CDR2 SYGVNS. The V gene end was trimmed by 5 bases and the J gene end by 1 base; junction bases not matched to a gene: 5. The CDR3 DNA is TGTGCCAGCAGTTTACAGGGGGCAGAGAACACCGGGGAGCTGTTTTTT. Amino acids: CASSLQGAENTGELFF.

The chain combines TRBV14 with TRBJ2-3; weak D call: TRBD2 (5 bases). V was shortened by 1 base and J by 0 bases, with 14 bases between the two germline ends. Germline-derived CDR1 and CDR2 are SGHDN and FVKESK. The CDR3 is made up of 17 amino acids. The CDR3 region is CASSQAGRWTSTDTQYF. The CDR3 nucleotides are TGTGCCAGCAGCCAAGCCGGTCGGTGGACTAGCACAGATACGCAGTATTTT.

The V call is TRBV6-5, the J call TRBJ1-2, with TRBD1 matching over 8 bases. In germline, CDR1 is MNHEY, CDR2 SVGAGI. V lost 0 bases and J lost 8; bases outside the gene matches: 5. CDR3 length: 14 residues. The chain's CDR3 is CASSYSQGAGGYTF. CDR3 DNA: TGTGCCAGCAGTTACTCTCAGGGGGCGGGGGGCTACACCTTC.

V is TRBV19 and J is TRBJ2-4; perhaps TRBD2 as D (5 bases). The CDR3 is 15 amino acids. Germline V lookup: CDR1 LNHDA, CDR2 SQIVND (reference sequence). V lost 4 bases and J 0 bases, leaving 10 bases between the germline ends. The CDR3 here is CASSRFEGAKNIQYF. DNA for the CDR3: TGTGCCAGTAGTAGATTTGAGGGAGCCAAAAACATTCAGTACTTC.

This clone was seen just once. CDR3 sequence (DNA): TGTGCCAGCTCACCACCCTTCGGACAGTCTGAAGCTTTCTTT. Translating gives CASSPPFGQSEAFF. V is TRBV18 and J is TRBJ1-1; D may be TRBD1 (6 bases). CDR1 is KGHSH, CDR2 LQKENI, per germline. This CDR3 spans 14 amino acids. The V and J ends lost 0 bases and 6 bases respectively, with 11 bases between them.

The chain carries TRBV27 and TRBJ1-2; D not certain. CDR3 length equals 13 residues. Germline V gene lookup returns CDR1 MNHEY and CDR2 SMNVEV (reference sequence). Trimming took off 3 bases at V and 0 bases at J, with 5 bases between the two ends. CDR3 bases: TGTGCCAGCAGTTTTCGAGCTAACTATGGCTACACCTTC. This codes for CASSFRANYGYTF.

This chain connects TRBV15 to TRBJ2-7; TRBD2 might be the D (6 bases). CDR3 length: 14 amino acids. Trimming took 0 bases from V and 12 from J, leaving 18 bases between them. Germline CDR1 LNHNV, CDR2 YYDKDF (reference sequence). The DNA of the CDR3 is TGTGCCACCAGCAGAGAGGGGGGACTTGCGGCAGGGTACTTC. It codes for CATSREGGLAAGYF. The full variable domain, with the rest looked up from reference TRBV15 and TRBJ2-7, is DAMVIQNPRYQVTQFGKPVTLSCSQTLNHNVMYWYQQKSSQAPKLLFHYYDKDFNNEADTPDNFQSRRPNTSFCFLDIRSPGLGDTAMYLCATSREGGLAAGYFGPGTRLTVT.

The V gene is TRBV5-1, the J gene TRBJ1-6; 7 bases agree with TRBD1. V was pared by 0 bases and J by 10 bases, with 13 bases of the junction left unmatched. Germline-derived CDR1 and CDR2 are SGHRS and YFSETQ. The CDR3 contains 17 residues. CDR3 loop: CASSLAPGQPLPSPLHF. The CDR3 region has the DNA TGCGCCAGCAGCTTGGCCCCGGGACAGCCACTCCCATCACCCCTCCACTTT. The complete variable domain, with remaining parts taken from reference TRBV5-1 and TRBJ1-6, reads KAGVTQTPRYLIKTRGQQVTLSCSPISGHRSVSWYQQTPGQGLQFLFEYFSETQRNKGNFPGRFSGRQFSNSRSEMNVSTLELGDSALYLCASSLAPGQPLPSPLHFGNGTRLTVT.

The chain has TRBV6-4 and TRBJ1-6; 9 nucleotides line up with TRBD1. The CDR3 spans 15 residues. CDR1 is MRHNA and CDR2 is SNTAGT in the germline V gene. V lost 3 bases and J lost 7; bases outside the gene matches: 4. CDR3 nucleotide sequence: TGTGCCAGCAGTGAGGACAGGGGTCCAAATTCACCCCTCCACTTT. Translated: CASSEDRGPNSPLHF.

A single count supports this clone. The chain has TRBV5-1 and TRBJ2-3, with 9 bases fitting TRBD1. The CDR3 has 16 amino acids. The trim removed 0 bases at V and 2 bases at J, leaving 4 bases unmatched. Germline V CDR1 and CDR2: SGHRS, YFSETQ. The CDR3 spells CASSLGGTGITDTQYF. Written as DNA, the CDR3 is TGCGCCAGCAGCTTGGGCGGGACAGGGATCACAGATACGCAGTATTTT.

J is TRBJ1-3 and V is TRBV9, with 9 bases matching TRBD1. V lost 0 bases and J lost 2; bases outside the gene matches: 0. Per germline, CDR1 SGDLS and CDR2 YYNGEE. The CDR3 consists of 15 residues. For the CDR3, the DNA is TGTGCCAGCAGCGTAGACAGGGGGCCTGGAAACACCATATATTTT. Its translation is CASSVDRGPGNTIYF.

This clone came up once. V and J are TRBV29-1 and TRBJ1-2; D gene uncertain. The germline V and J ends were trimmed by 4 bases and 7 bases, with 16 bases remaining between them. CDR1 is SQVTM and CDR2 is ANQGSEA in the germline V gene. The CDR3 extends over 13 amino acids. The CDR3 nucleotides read TGCAGCGTTGTGGGTCGGGGAAGTCGTGGCTACACCTTC. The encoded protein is CSVVGRGSRGYTF.

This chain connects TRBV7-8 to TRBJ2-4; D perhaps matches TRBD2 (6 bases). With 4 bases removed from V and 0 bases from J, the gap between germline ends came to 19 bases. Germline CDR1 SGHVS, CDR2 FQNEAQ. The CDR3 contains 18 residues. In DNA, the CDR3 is TGTGCCAGCAGCTCGCGTGGGAGCGGGCTTCAAGCCAAAAACATTCAGTACTTC. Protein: CASSSRGSGLQAKNIQYF.

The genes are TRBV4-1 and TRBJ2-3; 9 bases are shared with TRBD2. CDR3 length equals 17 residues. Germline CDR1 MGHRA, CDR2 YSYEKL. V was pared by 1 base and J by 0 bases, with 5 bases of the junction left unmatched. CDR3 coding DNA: TGCGCCAGCAGCCAAGGGTCTAGCGGGGCTAGCACAGATACGCAGTATTTT. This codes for CASSQGSSGASTDTQYF.

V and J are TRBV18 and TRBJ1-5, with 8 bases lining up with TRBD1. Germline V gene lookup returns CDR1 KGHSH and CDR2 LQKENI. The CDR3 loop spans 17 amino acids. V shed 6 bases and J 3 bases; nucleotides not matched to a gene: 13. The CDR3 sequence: CASSSAGRGLNNQPQHF. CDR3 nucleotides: TGTGCCAGCTCCTCAGCTGGCAGGGGGCTTAACAATCAGCCCCAGCATTTT.

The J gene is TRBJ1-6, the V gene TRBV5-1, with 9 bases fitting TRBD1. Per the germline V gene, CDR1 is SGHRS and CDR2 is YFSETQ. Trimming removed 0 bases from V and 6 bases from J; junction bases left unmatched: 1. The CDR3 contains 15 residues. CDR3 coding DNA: TGCGCCAGCAGCTTGGCGGGACAGGGTAATTCACCCCTCCACTTT. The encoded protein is CASSLAGQGNSPLHF.

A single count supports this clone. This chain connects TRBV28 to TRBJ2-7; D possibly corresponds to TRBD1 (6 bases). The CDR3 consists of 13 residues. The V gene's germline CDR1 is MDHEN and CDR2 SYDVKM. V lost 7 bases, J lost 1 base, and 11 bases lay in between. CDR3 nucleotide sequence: TGTGCCAGCAAACCACAGGGTTCCTACGAGCAGTACTTC. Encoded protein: CASKPQGSYEQYF.

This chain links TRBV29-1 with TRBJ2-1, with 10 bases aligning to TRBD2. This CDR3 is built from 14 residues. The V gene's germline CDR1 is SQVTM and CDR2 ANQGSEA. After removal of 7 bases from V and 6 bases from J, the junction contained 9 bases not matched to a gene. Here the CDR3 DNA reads TGCAGCGCCGCATCGGGACTAGCGCCCAATGAGCAGTTCTTC. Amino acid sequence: CSAASGLAPNEQFF.